This is a list of T cell receptor beta chains from one sample in a study of follicular helper T cells after annual influenza vaccination. The data were produced by immunoSEQ multiplex PCR, yet TCRdb's version contains in-frame clones alone and is incomplete. The table includes about 3,200 clones, around 84% detected once. Here the sequenced sample was CXCR5+ CD38- circulating T follicular helper cells from blood, taken 7 days after influenza vaccination. The receptors derive from an adult who received the influenza vaccine. The CDR3 runs from the conserved cysteine through the conserved F or W. A D gene is named only where the DNA matches it firmly. The size of a clone is reported for some rows only, either as once, few or many, or as a class for expanded clones.

14 TRBJ1-4 . TRBV29-1 . CSVETGRSNEKLFF TGCAGCGTTGAAACAGGGCGGTCTAATGAAAAACTGTTTTTT
12 TRBJ1-5 few TRBV19 . CASRGPNQPQHF TGTGCCTCCCGGGGTCCTAATCAGCCCCAGCATTTT
10 TRBJ2-3 once TRBV25-1 . CAGGLDTQYF TGTGCGGGGGGGCTAGATACGCAGTATTTT
15 TRBJ2-7 . TRBV5-4 . CASSLTTGPSYEQYF TGTGCCAGCAGCCTGACGACGGGACCCTCCTACGAGCAGTACTTC
15 TRBJ1-3 . TRBV28 TRBD1 CASSSTGDSGNTIYF TGTGCCAGCAGTTCAACAGGGGATTCCGGAAACACCATATATTTT
15 TRBJ1-6 few TRBV5-1 . CASSLQLKGNSPLHF TGCGCCAGCAGCTTGCAACTGAAGGGAAATTCACCCCTCCACTTT
16 TRBJ2-6 . TRBV7-9 . CASRAGQGAGANVLTF TGTGCCAGCAGAGCGGGGCAGGGGGCTGGGGCCAACGTCCTGACTTTC
12 TRBJ1-2 few TRBV5-4 . CASSLQGYGYTF TGTGCCAGCAGCTTGCAGGGGTATGGCTACACCTTC
13 TRBJ2-3 . TRBV13 . CASSLGRPDTQYF TGTGCCAGCAGCTTAGGTCGTCCAGATACGCAGTATTTT
15 TRBJ1-1 . TRBV10-3 TRBD1 CAISGTGGRNTEAFF TGTGCCATCAGTGGGACAGGGGGCAGGAACACTGAAGCTTTCTTT
15 TRBJ2-7 . TRBV5-8 TRBD1 CASSLYGTGGYEQYF TGTGCCAGCAGCTTGTACGGGACAGGGGGCTACGAGCAGTACTTC
15 TRBJ2-2 . TRBV29-1 TRBD2 CSVEDHGGRTGELFF TGCAGCGTTGAAGATCACGGGGGGAGGACCGGGGAGCTGTTTTTT
13 TRBJ2-2 . TRBV11-2 . CASSWAVAGELFF TGTGCCAGCAGCTGGGCCGTCGCCGGGGAGCTGTTTTTT
16 TRBJ2-4 once TRBV19 . CASSTRHGGIADIQYF TGTGCCAGTAGTACGCGACACGGCGGGATCGCAGACATTCAGTACTTC
16 TRBJ2-3 once TRBV6-1 TRBD2 CASSALAGASTDTQYF TGTGCCAGCAGTGCACTAGCGGGGGCCAGCACAGATACGCAGTATTTT
15 TRBJ2-2 . TRBV19 . CASSLGTLEWRELFF TGTGCCAGTAGTTTGGGCACACTAGAGTGGAGGGAGCTGTTTTTT
15 TRBJ2-1 . TRBV6-6 TRBD2 CASSATQTSRYEQFF TGTGCCAGCAGTGCAACTCAGACTAGCAGGTATGAGCAGTTCTTC
13 TRBJ2-2 . TRBV9 TRBD1 CASSLTGTGELFF TGTGCCAGCAGCTTGACAGGGACCGGGGAGCTGTTTTTT
15 TRBJ1-6 . TRBV7-2 . CASSLAHVYNSPLHF TGTGCCAGCAGCTTAGCTCACGTCTATAATTCACCCCTCCACTTT
14 TRBJ1-5 . TRBV7-2 . CASSPVPMGQPQHF TGTGCCAGCAGCCCGGTCCCCATGGGCCAGCCCCAGCATTTT
16 TRBJ2-3 . TRBV9 . CASSVDNGRPTDTQYF TGTGCCAGCAGCGTAGATAACGGTAGGCCCACAGATACGCAGTATTTT
17 TRBJ1-5 few TRBV19 TRBD1 CASSPQGGNIGNQPQHF TGTGCCAGTAGTCCTCAGGGGGGGAATATAGGCAATCAGCCCCAGCATTTT
13 TRBJ2-5 . TRBV5-1 . CASNSGFQETQYF TGCGCCAGCAACTCAGGCTTCCAAGAGACCCAGTACTTC
17 TRBJ1-1 . TRBV7-9 TRBD1 CASSPPTGGRVSTEAFF TGTGCCAGCAGCCCACCGACAGGGGGCCGGGTGAGCACTGAAGCTTTCTTT
15 TRBJ2-1 once TRBV6-5 TRBD2 CASSFAGGSGNEQFF TGTGCCAGCAGTTTCGCGGGGGGCTCGGGCAATGAGCAGTTCTTC
13 TRBJ2-5 once TRBV18 . CASSPARGETQYF TGTGCCAGCTCACCAGCCAGGGGTGAGACCCAGTACTTC
16 TRBJ2-1 . TRBV5-6 TRBD2 CASSLVGTSGNNEQFF TGTGCCAGCAGCTTGGTTGGGACTAGCGGAAACAATGAGCAGTTCTTC
15 TRBJ1-1 . TRBV19 . CASSSAGARDTEAFF TGTGCCAGTAGCAGTGCGGGGGCGCGGGACACTGAAGCTTTCTTT
12 TRBJ2-7 . TRBV7-2 . CASSWGAGEQYF TGTGCCAGCAGCTGGGGAGCTGGCGAGCAGTACTTC
13 TRBJ1-2 . TRBV7-6 . CASSPDSNYGYTF TGTGCCAGCAGCCCAGACAGTAACTATGGCTACACCTTC
14 TRBJ2-5 . TRBV27 TRBD2 CASRLAGGQETQYF TGTGCCAGCCGGCTAGCGGGGGGGCAAGAGACCCAGTACTTC
15 TRBJ1-1 . TRBV7-3 . CASSTPQEVNTEAFF TGTGCCAGCAGTACCCCCCAGGAAGTGAACACTGAAGCTTTCTTT
16 TRBJ2-2 once TRBV19 TRBD1 CASSIMGQGIAGELFF TGTGCCAGTAGTATAATGGGACAGGGGATCGCCGGGGAGCTGTTTTTT
16 TRBJ2-7 . TRBV13 TRBD1 CASPPAMTGQIYEQYF TGTGCCAGCCCACCGGCCATGACGGGACAGATCTACGAGCAGTACTTC
16 TRBJ2-1 . TRBV27 . CASSRKGGRSYNEQFF TGTGCCAGCAGTAGGAAGGGGGGGCGCTCCTACAATGAGCAGTTCTTC
17 TRBJ1-3 . TRBV4-2 . CASSQGSAASSGNTIYF TGTGCCAGCAGCCAAGGGTCGGCTGCGAGCTCTGGAAACACCATATATTTT
15 TRBJ1-6 . TRBV4-1 . CASSQEWGGSSPLHF TGCGCCAGCAGCCAAGAATGGGGGGGGAGCTCACCCCTCCACTTT
13 TRBJ2-7 . TRBV15 TRBD1 CATSRDRSYEQYF TGTGCCACCAGCAGGGACAGGTCCTACGAGCAGTACTTC
13 TRBJ2-1 . TRBV14 . CASSQVWNNEQFF TGTGCCAGCAGCCAAGTCTGGAACAATGAGCAGTTCTTC
14 TRBJ2-2 once TRBV5-1 TRBD1 CATQTGTNTGELFF TGCGCCACCCAGACAGGGACAAACACCGGGGAGCTGTTTTTT
15 TRBJ2-1 . TRBV4-3 . CASSQEWLAIPEQFF TGCGCCAGCAGCCAAGAGTGGCTAGCGATCCCCGAGCAGTTCTTC
14 TRBJ2-7 . TRBV6-6 . CASCIKGTPYEQYF TGTGCCAGCTGTATAAAGGGGACCCCCTACGAGCAGTACTTC
12 TRBJ2-1 . TRBV19 . CASTGYYNEQFF TGTGCCAGTACTGGGTATTACAATGAGCAGTTCTTC
12 TRBJ1-1 few TRBV6-6 . CASSYSRTEAFF TGTGCCAGCAGTTACTCGCGGACTGAAGCTTTCTTT
13 TRBJ1-5 . TRBV28 . CASSFSSNQPQHF TGTGCCAGCAGTTTCAGTAGCAATCAGCCCCAGCATTTT
14 TRBJ1-2 . TRBV28 TRBD1 CASTRQGSTYGYTF TGTGCCAGCACCCGACAGGGATCCACTTATGGCTACACCTTC
16 TRBJ1-1 . TRBV4-3 . CASSQDLGASGTEAFF TGCGCCAGCAGCCAAGATCTCGGGGCGTCGGGCACTGAAGCTTTCTTT
16 TRBJ1-1 . TRBV21-1 . CASSKTQTRLNTEAFF TGTGCCAGCAGCAAAACGCAGACCCGATTGAACACTGAAGCTTTCTTT
15 TRBJ2-3 . TRBV5-6 . CASSLRGPRSDTQYF TGTGCCAGCAGCTTGCGGGGGCCCCGGTCAGATACGCAGTATTTT
14 TRBJ2-5 . TRBV6-6 . CASSYSDPRGTQYF TGTGCCAGCAGTTACTCGGACCCCCGCGGCACCCAGTACTTC
14 TRBJ2-5 . TRBV4-3 . CASSHTGYQETQYF TGCGCCAGCAGCCACACCGGGTACCAAGAGACCCAGTACTTC
13 TRBJ2-5 . TRBV7-2 . CASSLVAKETQYF TGTGCCAGCAGCTTAGTGGCAAAAGAGACCCAGTACTTC
17 TRBJ2-1 . TRBV5-4 . CASSLGSGGRAYNEQFF TGTGCCAGCAGCTTGGGTTCCGGGGGCCGCGCCTACAATGAGCAGTTCTTC
13 TRBJ1-1 . TRBV13 TRBD1 CASSRMDRDEAFF TGTGCCAGCAGCCGTATGGACAGGGATGAAGCTTTCTTT
14 TRBJ2-6 . TRBV5-1 . CASSPFVGANVLTF TGCGCCAGCAGCCCGTTCGTTGGGGCCAACGTCCTGACTTTC
13 TRBJ1-5 few TRBV5-1 . CASSDGDNQPQHF TGCGCCAGCAGCGATGGCGATAATCAGCCCCAGCATTTT
15 TRBJ2-5 . TRBV9 . CASSVGLGGAETQYF TGTGCCAGCAGCGTGGGGCTGGGGGGGGCAGAGACCCAGTACTTC